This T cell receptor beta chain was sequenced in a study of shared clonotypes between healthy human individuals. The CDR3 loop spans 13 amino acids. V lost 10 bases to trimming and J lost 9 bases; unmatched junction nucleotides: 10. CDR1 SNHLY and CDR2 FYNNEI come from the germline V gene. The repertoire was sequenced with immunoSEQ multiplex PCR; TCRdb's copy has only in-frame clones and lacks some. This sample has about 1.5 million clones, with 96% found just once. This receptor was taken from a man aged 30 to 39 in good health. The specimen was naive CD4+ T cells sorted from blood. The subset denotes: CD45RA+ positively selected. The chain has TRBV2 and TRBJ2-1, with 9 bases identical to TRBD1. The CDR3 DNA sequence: TGTGCCATAGGACGGACAGGGGTGTCTGAGCAGTTCTTC. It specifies CAIGRTGVSEQFF.